The 20 T cell receptor beta chains reported below all come from one sample, sequenced in a study of vaccination and CD4 T cells after COVID-19. Their antigens remain unidentified. Specified treatment: roughly 10-day PBMC culture with coronavirus spike peptide pools or control peptides (ViraFEST assay). The Oncomine TCR Beta short-read assay sequenced DNA from cultured CD4+ T cells. One entry per CDR3 protein results from TCRdb running MiXCR on the PCR reads. The sample includes fewer than 7,000 distinct CDR3 sequences, roughly 45% seen only once; the top ten take 11%. Input material: CD4+ T cells from blood, cultured in vitro. The receptors shown here come from a human donor who had recovered from COVID-19.

V usage is TRBV28 and J usage is TRBJ1-2; D is unclear. Germline CDR1 is MDHEN and CDR2 is SYDVKM. The CDR3 length is 13 residues. Deletions cut 2 bases from V and 1 base from J, with 5 bases between. DNA of the CDR3: TGTGCCAGCAGTTTAAACCTTAACTATGGCTACACCTTC. Translation: CASSLNLNYGYTF.

This chain uses TRBV7-2 with TRBJ2-7; 8 nucleotides agree with TRBD2. The trim removed 5 bases at V and 2 bases at J, leaving 8 bases unmatched. There are 15 residues in the CDR3. The germline CDR1 and CDR2 sequences are SGHTA and FQGNSA. The CDR3 DNA reads TGTGCCAGCAGCCAGGGTAGCGGGGCGACCTACGAGCAGTACTTC. Encoded protein: CASSQGSGATYEQYF.

CDR3 region: CSARVGGGGPHEQYF. The DNA for the CDR3 is TGCAGTGCTAGAGTAGGAGGGGGGGGCCCCCACGAGCAGTACTTC. This chain links TRBV20-1 with TRBJ2-7; D perhaps matches TRBD2 (7 bases). Deletions cut 1 base from V and 5 bases from J, with 18 bases between. CDR3 length equals 15 residues. Germline V CDR1 and CDR2: DFQATT, SNEGSKA (reference sequence).

The V and J genes are TRBV7-2 and TRBJ1-1; D may be TRBD1 (5 bases). The length of the CDR3 is 14 residues. Trimming removed 1 base from V and 1 base from J, with 7 bases in between. The germline gives CDR1 SGHTA, CDR2 FQGNSA. The CDR3 loop is CASSLGGENTEAFF. CDR3 bases: TGTGCCAGCAGCTTAGGGGGGGAGAACACTGAAGCTTTCTTT.

This clonotype has a handful of counts. The CDR3 nucleotides are TGCAGTGCTAGCTACTCTCATACGCAGTATTTT. Protein: CSASYSHTQYF. The chain has TRBV20-1 and TRBJ2-3; D ambiguous. The germline gives CDR1 DFQATT, CDR2 SNEGSKA (reference sequence). The CDR3 is 11 residues long. V was pared by 3 bases and J by 7 bases, with 8 bases between.

The chain is built from TRBV7-2 and TRBJ1-2, with D possibly TRBD1 on 6 matching bases. This CDR3 is built from 16 residues. Germline V CDR1 and CDR2: SGHTA, FQGNSA. The V gene lost 0 bases and the J gene lost 3 bases, with 14 bases spanning the gap. CDR3 in amino acids: CASSLAGPGVDYGYTF. The CDR3 region has the DNA TGTGCCAGCAGCTTAGCGGGGCCAGGGGTAGACTATGGCTACACCTTC. Combining the CDR3 with reference TRBV7-2 and TRBJ1-2 gives the whole variable domain GAGVSQSPSNKVTEKGKDVELRCDPISGHTALYWYRQSLGQGLEFLIYFQGNSAPDKSGLPSDRFSAERTGGSVSTLTIQRTQQEDSAVYLCASSLAGPGVDYGYTFGSGTRLTVV.

This chain uses TRBV7-9 with TRBJ2-5; possible D gene TRBD2, 6 bases. V was pared by 0 bases and J by 5 bases, with 10 bases between. The CDR3 is 14 amino acids. The germline CDR1 and CDR2 sequences are SEHNR and FQNEAQ (reference sequence). CDR3 in DNA: TGTGCCAGCAGCTTAGCGGGGGGATGGGAGACCCAGTACTTC. This gives the protein CASSLAGGWETQYF.

This clonotype has more than one count but fewer than ten. The chain couples TRBV10-1 to TRBJ2-5; no clear D. The CDR3 has 10 amino acids. With 7 bases removed from V and 5 bases from J, the gap between germline ends came to 5 bases. Germline V gives CDR1 WNHNN, CDR2 SYGVQD (reference sequence). The CDR3 sequence is CASTWETQYF. In DNA form, the CDR3 reads TGCGCCAGCACGTGGGAGACCCAGTACTTC.

V and J are TRBV7-9 and TRBJ2-1; D unclear. The CDR3 runs 10 residues. In germline, CDR1 is SEHNR, CDR2 FQNEAQ (reference sequence). V dropped 3 bases and J dropped 6 bases, with 0 bases sitting between them. The CDR3 coding sequence is TGTGCCAGCAGCTTCAATGAGCAGTTCTTC. Translation: CASSFNEQFF.

V and J are TRBV20-1 and TRBJ1-1; a weak D match, TRBD1 (6 bases). Looked up from germline, CDR1 is DFQATT and CDR2 is SNEGSKA (reference sequence). The V gene lost 6 bases and the J gene lost 6 bases, with 14 bases spanning the gap. The CDR3 has 12 amino acids. CDR3 bases: TGCAGTGCAGGGGGTCAGTCCGCTGAAGCTTTCTTT. It specifies CSAGGQSAEAFF.

The chain couples TRBV24-1 to TRBJ2-3; D is ambiguous. The germline V and J ends were trimmed by 4 bases and 6 bases, with 10 bases remaining between them. The length of the CDR3 is 13 residues. Germline V gene data show CDR1 as KGHDR and CDR2 as SFDVKD. The CDR3 nucleotides are TGTGCCACCAGTGACCACCCCTGGGATACGCAGTATTTT. The encoded protein is CATSDHPWDTQYF.

This clonotype was observed a handful of times. The chain links TRBV20-1 to TRBJ2-7; D is ambiguous. This CDR3 spans 12 amino acids. Trimming shortened V by 0 bases and J by 2 bases, and 5 bases separated the two germline ends. Germline loops: CDR1 DFQATT, CDR2 SNEGSKA (reference sequence). DNA for the CDR3: TGCAGTGCTAGAGATCGGGCCTACGAGCAGTACTTC. Its protein is CSARDRAYEQYF.

In its sample, this clonotype was seen a few times. V usage is TRBV20-1 and J usage is TRBJ2-5; no clear D. With 2 bases removed from V and 5 bases from J, the gap between germline ends came to 15 bases. Germline V lookup: CDR1 DFQATT, CDR2 SNEGSKA (reference sequence). CDR3 size: 14 residues. In DNA form, the CDR3 reads TGCAGTGCTAGATTTACCTGGGGAAGGGAGACCCAGTACTTC. Translated, it gives CSARFTWGRETQYF.

This clonotype is medium-sized within its sample. The V gene is TRBV7-9, the J gene TRBJ1-2; 7 bases align to TRBD1. Germline CDR1 SEHNR, CDR2 FQNEAQ (reference sequence). Unmatched junction bases numbered 5, after V lost 6 bases and J lost 10 bases. The CDR3 is 11 amino acids. CDR3 sequence: CASREGTDYTF. The CDR3 nucleotides are TGTGCCAGCAGGGAGGGGACAGACTACACCTTC.

This clonotype occurred a few times. CDR3 DNA: TGTGCCAGCACCAACGGGGACTATGGCTACACCTTC. This encodes CASTNGDYGYTF. The chain combines TRBV6-2 or TRBV6-3 with TRBJ1-2; D not resolved. The germline gives CDR1 MNHEY, CDR2 SVGEGT. The CDR3 length is 12 residues. V shed 7 bases and J shed 3 bases, with 9 bases lying between them.

This clonotype has only a few counts. The chain has TRBV7-3 and TRBJ2-7; a weak D match, TRBD2 (6 bases). V was shortened by 2 bases and J by 4 bases, with 9 bases between the two germline ends. Germline V gene sequence: CDR1 SGHTA, CDR2 FQGTGA. This CDR3 has 13 amino acids. The CDR3 DNA reads as TGTGCCAGCAGCTTAGCAGGAGGGTACGAGCAGTACTTC. Amino acid sequence: CASSLAGGYEQYF.

This rearrangement joins TRBV29-1 to TRBJ1-1; 10 positions agree with TRBD1. With 6 bases clipped from V and 4 bases from J, the junction kept 8 bases outside the gene matches. Looked up from germline, CDR1 is SQVTM and CDR2 is ANQGSEA. The CDR3 contains 14 residues. This CDR3 is CSVVRQGATTEAFF. The CDR3 region has the DNA TGCAGCGTGGTCAGACAGGGGGCGACCACTGAAGCTTTCTTT.

This clonotype was detected only a few times. The V and J genes are TRBV20-1 and TRBJ2-3, with D perhaps TRBD1 (5 bases). Trimming left V 6 bases short and J 11 bases short, with 18 bases between. CDR3 length: 12 amino acids. Per germline, CDR1 DFQATT and CDR2 SNEGSKA (reference sequence). CDR3 bases: TGCAGTGCCTTGGGGCCAGAGAGTGGGCAGTATTTT. Its translation: CSALGPESGQYF.

The chain links TRBV20-1 to TRBJ1-1; 8 nucleotides agree with TRBD1. Germline lookup yields CDR1 DFQATT and CDR2 SNEGSKA (reference sequence). The junction had 6 bases not matched to a gene; V was cut back by 1 base and J by 5 bases. CDR3 size: 14 residues. CDR3 in amino acids: CSARGGQGATEAFF. The CDR3 DNA reads TGCAGTGCTAGAGGGGGGCAGGGGGCAACTGAAGCTTTCTTT.

The CDR3 loop is CASSYPLAEETQYF. CDR3 sequence (DNA): TGTGCCAGCAGTTACCCGCTAGCGGAAGAGACCCAGTACTTC. This rearrangement joins TRBV6-2 or TRBV6-3 to TRBJ2-5; 7 nucleotides align to TRBD2. V was clipped by 2 bases and J by 3 bases; unmatched bases: 3. The CDR3 has 14 residues. Germline CDR1 and CDR2: MNHEY and SVGEGT.